These 26 T cell receptor beta chains were sequenced from one sample in a study of blood T cell repertoires in COVID-19. TCRdb's table, derived via immunoSEQ multiplex PCR, lists solely in-frame clones and lacks some. This table has about 370,000 clones, around 89% appearing once. Sequenced material: PBMCs or T cells enriched from blood (not recorded which). These receptors were collected from a man younger than 35 who had recovered from COVID-19.

The chain recombines TRBV5-6 with TRBJ1-3; 8 nucleotides line up with TRBD1. After removal of 6 bases from V and 2 bases from J, the junction contained 10 bases not matched to a gene. The germline gives CDR1 SGHDT, CDR2 YYEEEE. The CDR3 spans 16 residues. CDR3 sequence (DNA): TGTGCCAGCACGATCGGACAGGGCGTCGCTGGAAACACCATATATTTT. Translating gives CASTIGQGVAGNTIYF.

The chain is built from TRBV6-5 and TRBJ2-1, with TRBD1 as a possible D gene (5 bases). The CDR3 consists of 13 residues. Per germline, CDR1 MNHEY and CDR2 SVGAGI. V gave up 4 bases and J gave up 6 bases, with 10 bases separating them. The CDR3 region has the DNA TGTGCCAGCAGTTTCCCTGGGGCCAATGAGCAGTTCTTC. Translating gives CASSFPGANEQFF.

CDR3 in DNA: TGTGCCAGCAGTCAGCGACAGGGGGCGGTTTACGAGCAGTACTTC. Amino acid sequence: CASSQRQGAVYEQYF. V usage is TRBV6-2 or TRBV6-3 and J usage is TRBJ2-7; 10 bases agree with TRBD1. Germline assignment: CDR1 MNHEY and CDR2 SVGEGT. The V segment lost 5 bases and the J segment 4 bases; nucleotides outside the gene matches: 8. The CDR3 runs to 15 residues.

Here the CDR3 DNA reads TGTGCCACCAGCAGAGATGTCGGCGGCTACTATGGCTACACCTTC. This sequence encodes CATSRDVGGYYGYTF. V gene TRBV15 combines with J gene TRBJ1-2; no reliable D call. V dropped 0 bases and J dropped 3 bases, with 11 bases sitting between them. The CDR3 is made up of 15 amino acids. Germline V gene data show CDR1 as LNHNV and CDR2 as YYDKDF (reference sequence).

V is TRBV6-4 and J is TRBJ2-3; TRBD2 matches 8 bases. From germline, CDR1 is MRHNA and CDR2 SNTAGT. This CDR3 region has 16 residues. With V trimmed by 0 bases and J by 5 bases, 7 bases remained unmatched. CDR3 loop: CASSDSGTSREDTQYF. DNA of the CDR3: TGTGCCAGCAGTGACTCAGGGACTAGTAGAGAAGATACGCAGTATTTT.

The genes are TRBV27 and TRBJ2-7; a weak D match, TRBD2 (5 bases). Trimming took 5 bases from V and 3 from J, leaving 11 bases between them. The germline V gene encodes CDR1 MNHEY and CDR2 SMNVEV (reference sequence). This CDR3 is built from 13 residues. The CDR3 nucleotides read TGTGCCAGCAGTCCCGGGATTCTCTACGAGCAGTACTTC. Protein sequence: CASSPGILYEQYF.

The rearrangement uses TRBV3-1 (or the pseudogene TRBV3-2) and TRBJ1-4; TRBD1 matches 9 bases. Germline CDR1 and CDR2: LGHDT and YNNKEL (reference sequence). This CDR3 region has 14 residues. The ends lost 5 bases at V and 8 bases at J; junction bases unmatched: 6. CDR3 sequence reads: CASSSGTGYEKLFF. CDR3 DNA sequence: TGTGCCAGCAGCTCCGGGACAGGGTACGAAAAACTGTTTTTT.

V usage is TRBV18 and J usage is TRBJ1-5, with TRBD1 matching 8 bases. Germline loops: CDR1 KGHSH, CDR2 LQKENI. There are 15 residues in the CDR3. V was clipped by 4 bases and J by 4 bases; unmatched bases: 6. This CDR3 reads CASSLTGQGNQPQHF. The CDR3 nucleotides read TGTGCCAGCTCACTCACCGGACAGGGTAATCAGCCCCAGCATTTT.

This chain links TRBV3-1 (or the pseudogene TRBV3-2) with TRBJ1-3; D gene uncertain. This CDR3 is 15 amino acids long. Germline lookup yields CDR1 LGHDT and CDR2 YNNKEL (reference sequence). V lost 1 base and J 2 bases, leaving 9 bases between the germline ends. CDR3 nucleotides: TGTGCCAGCAGCCAAGTCAGTAATGCTGGAAACACCATATATTTT. Protein product: CASSQVSNAGNTIYF.

CDR3 sequence reads: CASSPGAGGQPQHF. CDR3 bases: TGTGCCAGTAGTCCGGGGGCGGGGGGTCAGCCCCAGCATTTT. The chain combines TRBV19 with TRBJ1-5, with D possibly TRBD1 on 6 matching bases. This CDR3 has 14 residues. Germline V gene sequence: CDR1 LNHDA, CDR2 SQIVND (reference sequence). Trimming removed 5 bases at V and 6 bases at J, with 14 bases between.

The chain employs TRBV10-2 and TRBJ2-1; D gene ambiguous. V shed 2 bases and J shed 10 bases, with 15 bases lying between them. This CDR3 comprises 14 residues. CDR1 is WSHSY and CDR2 is SAAADI in the germline V gene. DNA for the CDR3: TGCGCCAGCAGTGAGCCCCTTAGCCACCGGGAGCAGTTCTTC. Translated, it gives CASSEPLSHREQFF.

The V and J genes are TRBV9 and TRBJ1-1, with TRBD1 as a possible D gene (5 bases). The CDR3 has 15 residues. Germline assignment: CDR1 SGDLS and CDR2 YYNGEE. V lost 0 bases to trimming and J lost 7 bases, with 16 bases between them. The DNA for the CDR3 is TGTGCCAGCAGCGTAGAAGGTCGGGGGAGTGATGAAGCTTTCTTT. It specifies CASSVEGRGSDEAFF. The whole variable domain, remainder taken from reference TRBV9 and TRBJ1-1, is DSGVTQTPKHLITATGQRVTLRCSPRSGDLSVYWYQQSLDQGLQFLIQYYNGEERAKGNILERFSAQQFPDLHSELNLSSLELGDSALYFCASSVEGRGSDEAFFGQGTRLTVV.

The V gene is TRBV10-2, the J gene TRBJ1-1; D is possibly TRBD1 (6 bases). The V end was cut by 0 bases, the J end by 7 bases, with 12 bases between. CDR1 is WSHSY, CDR2 SAAADI, per germline. The CDR3 is 14 residues long. CDR3 amino acids: CASSESGGQSEAFF. In DNA, the CDR3 is TGCGCCAGCAGTGAGTCCGGTGGACAGAGTGAAGCTTTCTTT.

This rearrangement joins TRBV29-1 to TRBJ1-1; D call uncertain. Germline V lookup: CDR1 SQVTM, CDR2 ANQGSEA. The CDR3 totals 13 residues. Between the trimmed V and J ends, which lost 4 bases and 1 base, there was a span of 10 bases. CDR3 protein: CSVVETTNTEAFF. DNA of the CDR3: TGCAGCGTTGTGGAGACCACGAACACTGAAGCTTTCTTT.

The rearrangement joins TRBV5-8 to TRBJ1-4; D possibly corresponds to TRBD1 (5 bases). The V end lost 2 bases, the J end lost 5 bases, and 13 bases lay between the germline ends. Germline loops: CDR1 SGHTS, CDR2 YDEGEE. CDR3 length: 15 amino acids. CDR3 region: CASSLPQGWNEKLFF. As DNA, the CDR3 is TGTGCCAGCAGCTTACCCCAGGGCTGGAATGAAAAACTGTTTTTT.

The chain is built from TRBV7-9 and TRBJ2-3; D perhaps matches TRBD1 (5 bases). The CDR3 totals 14 residues. Trimming cost V 4 bases and J 2 bases, with 10 bases left between them. Germline assignment: CDR1 SEHNR and CDR2 FQNEAQ (reference sequence). This chain's CDR3 is CASSSVTDTDTQYF. The CDR3 DNA reads TGTGCCAGCAGCTCGGTGACAGACACAGATACGCAGTATTTT.

The rearrangement joins TRBV6-2 or TRBV6-3 to TRBJ2-3, with 7 nucleotides matching TRBD1. Germline V gene data show CDR1 as MNHEY and CDR2 as SVGEGT. The CDR3 runs 16 residues. Unmatched junction bases numbered 8, after V lost 5 bases and J lost 0 bases. The CDR3 loop reads CASSDYRGTSTDTQYF. The CDR3 DNA reads TGTGCCAGCAGTGACTACAGGGGAACTAGCACAGATACGCAGTATTTT.

The chain combines TRBV7-3 with TRBJ1-3, with 7 bases aligning to TRBD1. CDR3 size: 17 residues. Germline V lookup: CDR1 SGHTA, CDR2 FQGTGA. After removal of 6 bases from V and 1 base from J, the junction contained 12 bases not matched to a gene. CDR3 bases: TGTGCCAGCAGAAGATACACAGGGGTCGAATCTGGAAACACCATATATTTT. Amino acid sequence: CASRRYTGVESGNTIYF.

The gene calls are TRBV5-4 and TRBJ1-6, with no clear D. Per the germline V gene, CDR1 is SGHNT and CDR2 is YYREEE (reference sequence). V was cut by 4 bases and J by 5 bases, with 16 bases left in between. There are 16 residues in the CDR3. CDR3 in amino acids: CASSLIPTGDNSPLHF. As DNA, the CDR3 is TGTGCCAGCAGCCTGATCCCGACGGGTGATAATTCACCCCTCCACTTT.

The chain recombines TRBV6-5 with TRBJ2-3; 13 bases line up with TRBD2. CDR3 length: 15 residues. Per germline, CDR1 MNHEY and CDR2 SVGAGI. With 7 bases clipped from V and 5 bases from J, the junction kept 6 bases outside the gene matches. Here the CDR3 reads CASIMGTSGIDTQYF. CDR3 coding DNA: TGTGCCAGCATCATGGGGACTAGCGGGATAGATACGCAGTATTTT.

V usage is TRBV5-1 and J usage is TRBJ1-5; TRBD1 agrees at 7 bases. This CDR3 contains 14 residues. J gave up 6 bases and V 4 bases, and 7 bases lay outside the gene matches. Germline loops: CDR1 SGHRS, CDR2 YFSETQ. CDR3 DNA sequence: TGCGCCAGCAGCCCCGCAGGGGGAGGTCAGCCCCAGCATTTT. This codes for CASSPAGGGQPQHF.

The chain has TRBV11-1 and TRBJ1-1; D uncertain. Germline V lookup: CDR1 SGHAT, CDR2 FQDESV (reference sequence). The CDR3 extends over 11 amino acids. The V and J ends lost 5 bases and 3 bases respectively, with 4 bases between them. CDR3 bases: TGTGCCAGCAGCCCATACACTGAAGCTTTCTTT. As protein: CASSPYTEAFF.

The sample holds one count of this clone. This chain uses TRBV7-9 with TRBJ1-2, with a possible D match to TRBD1 (5 bases). The ends were cut back, 1 base at V and 6 bases at J, with 18 bases in the middle. The CDR3 runs to 16 residues. CDR1 and CDR2 from the germline V gene are SEHNR and FQNEAQ (reference sequence). In nucleotides, the CDR3 is TGTGCCAGCAGCTTAGTCCCCAGGAGGGACGGCGATGGCTACACCTTC. Amino acid sequence: CASSLVPRRDGDGYTF.

The chain carries TRBV5-1 and TRBJ2-1; TRBD1 agrees at 7 bases. CDR1 is SGHRS, CDR2 YFSETQ, per germline. The CDR3 sequence is 12 residues long. The ends lost 9 bases at V and 5 bases at J; junction bases unmatched: 5. Here the CDR3 DNA reads TGCGCCACCAAGGGGGCTCACAATGAGCAGTTCTTC. Translated: CATKGAHNEQFF.

This clone was detected only once. The chain employs TRBV5-1 and TRBJ2-2, with D possibly matching TRBD2 (6 bases). Germline V gene lookup returns CDR1 SGHRS and CDR2 YFSETQ. CDR3 length: 16 amino acids. V lost 5 bases, J lost 4 bases, and 18 bases lay in between. The CDR3 sequence: CASRALEAGSTGELFF. In DNA, the CDR3 is TGCGCCAGCAGAGCCTTAGAAGCGGGTTCCACCGGGGAGCTGTTTTTT.

The count of this clone is one. The rearrangement uses TRBV5-4 and TRBJ1-6; D might be TRBD1 (5 bases). Germline V CDR1 and CDR2: SGHNT, YYREEE (reference sequence). Trimming stripped 0 bases from V and 6 bases from J, with 13 bases between. The CDR3 is 16 residues long. CDR3 sequence: CASSLVAGIRNSPLHF. In DNA form, the CDR3 reads TGTGCCAGCAGCTTGGTGGCAGGGATCCGTAATTCACCCCTCCACTTT.